A single sample gave rise to the 16 T cell receptor beta chains below, sequenced in a study of neurological immune-mediated disorders. TCRdb re-called the 5' RACE reads with MiXCR, one entry per CDR3 protein. The sample includes about 66,000 distinct CDR3 sequences, around 3.9% of them seen just once. The material sequenced was PBMCs. The receptors originated from a man between 25 and 39 years old with multiple sclerosis.

This clonotype was seen at least ten times. The DNA of the CDR3 is TGTGCCAGCAGCCATTACGGGAATCAGCCCCAGCATTTT. As protein: CASSHYGNQPQHF. The chain is built from TRBV3-1 and TRBJ1-5, with D uncertain. The V end was cut by 3 bases, the J end by 4 bases, with 7 bases between. The CDR3 length is 13 residues. Per the germline V gene, CDR1 is LGHDT and CDR2 is YNNKEL (reference sequence).

This clonotype was counted at least ten times. The chain recombines TRBV5-1 with TRBJ1-2; unclear D gene. The CDR3 contains 14 residues. Trimming took off 0 bases at V and 2 bases at J, with 8 bases between the two ends. CDR1 SGHRS and CDR2 YFSETQ come from the germline V gene. CDR3 coding DNA: TGCGCCAGCAGCTTGGTACAGTTAAACTATGGCTACACCTTC. Translated: CASSLVQLNYGYTF.

This clonotype was recorded at least ten times. This chain joins TRBV7-8 and TRBJ2-3; a weak D match, TRBD2 (6 bases). The CDR3 covers 17 residues. V was clipped by 1 base and J by 0 bases, with 14 bases between them. Germline V lookup: CDR1 SGHVS, CDR2 FQNEAQ. CDR3 sequence: CASSLGRGAPSTDTQYF. CDR3 nucleotides: TGTGCCAGCAGCTTAGGTCGCGGGGCGCCTAGCACAGATACGCAGTATTTT.

This clonotype was seen at least ten times. This chain joins TRBV12-3 or TRBV12-4 and TRBJ2-3, with D possibly called TRBD1 or TRBD2 (5 bases each). The CDR3 totals 12 residues. V was cut by 5 bases and J by 10 bases, with 13 bases left in between. The CDR3 sequence: CASSPGRAAQYF. In DNA, the CDR3 is TGTGCCAGCAGTCCAGGGAGAGCGGCGCAGTATTTT.

The table lists this clonotype with many counts. The genes are TRBV6-5 and TRBJ2-1, with 11 bases that match TRBD2. The CDR3 extends over 12 amino acids. CDR1 MNHEY and CDR2 SVGAGI come from the germline V gene. V shed 8 bases and J 11 bases; nucleotides not matched to a gene: 5. The CDR3 nucleotides are TGTGCCAGCGCGCTAGCGGGGGGCAAGCAGTTCTTC. Amino acid sequence: CASALAGGKQFF.

This clonotype has more than one count but fewer than ten. One junction end does not reproduce the germline sequence, and a read error may be involved. The DNA for the CDR3 is TGCAGTGCTAGAGAAGGCAGAGGGACTTCTTCACCCCTCAACTTT. Protein sequence: CSAREGRGTSSPLNF. The rearrangement uses TRBV20-1 and TRBJ1-6, with a weak D call TRBD1 (5 bases). The CDR3 is 15 residues long. CDR1 and CDR2 (germline): DFQATT, SNEGSKA (reference sequence).

This clonotype was recorded many times. In DNA, the CDR3 is TGTGCCAGCAGTTTATTCGCCAGGAAAGTAGAAGAGACCCAGTACTTC. Protein product: CASSLFARKVEETQYF. V and J are TRBV27 and TRBJ2-5; D is undetermined. Trimming removed 1 base at V and 3 bases at J, with 15 bases between. CDR1 and CDR2 (germline): MNHEY, SMNVEV (reference sequence). The CDR3 spans 16 residues.

This clonotype has at least ten counts. The V and J genes are TRBV20-1 and TRBJ2-3, with 8 bases fitting TRBD2. CDR1 and CDR2 (germline): DFQATT, SNEGSKA (reference sequence). V was clipped by 6 bases and J by 1 base; unmatched bases: 6. The CDR3 loop spans 14 amino acids. The CDR3: CSASSGERTDTQYF. The CDR3 nucleotides read TGCAGTGCGAGTAGCGGGGAGCGCACAGATACGCAGTATTTT.

This clonotype turned up a few times. The chain couples TRBV5-1 to TRBJ2-7; 8 bases line up with TRBD1. The CDR3 runs to 13 residues. Germline CDR1 SGHRS, CDR2 YFSETQ. J lost 5 bases, V lost 4 bases, and 5 bases had no gene match. In DNA form, the CDR3 reads TGCGCCAGCAGCCTAGGGACAGGCGACGAGCAGTACTTC. It yields the protein CASSLGTGDEQYF.

This clonotype was seen repeatedly, ten times or more. This chain links TRBV6-5 with TRBJ2-3; D is possibly TRBD2 (5 bases). The CDR3 is 13 residues long. Trimming removed 5 bases from V and 3 bases from J, with 9 bases in between. Germline CDR1 and CDR2: MNHEY and SVGAGI. CDR3 loop: CASSHPGTDTQYF. The CDR3 DNA is TGTGCCAGCAGTCACCCGGGAACAGATACGCAGTATTTT.

This clonotype was counted ten times or more. The chain has TRBV18 and TRBJ1-4; TRBD1 is a possible D gene (5 bases). This CDR3 has 14 residues. Looked up from germline, CDR1 is KGHSH and CDR2 is LQKENI. Trimming cost V 3 bases and J 7 bases, with 12 bases left between them. CDR3 in amino acids: CASSPGGISEKLFF. CDR3 DNA: TGTGCCAGCTCACCGGGGGGAATCAGTGAAAAACTGTTTTTT.

This clonotype was observed at least ten times. The chain combines TRBV5-1 with TRBJ1-1; D might be TRBD1 (5 bases). This CDR3 has 13 amino acids. V lost 3 bases, J lost 4 bases, and 10 bases lay in between. Germline V gene lookup returns CDR1 SGHRS and CDR2 YFSETQ. The CDR3, as DNA: TGCGCCAGCAGCTACGACAGTCCCACTGAAGCTTTCTTT. This codes for CASSYDSPTEAFF.

This clonotype was picked up many times. The J gene is TRBJ2-3, the V gene TRBV10-3, with D perhaps matching TRBD1 or TRBD2 (5 bases each). V gave up 2 bases and J gave up 4 bases, with 10 bases separating them. This CDR3 comprises 14 residues. Germline loops: CDR1 ENHRY, CDR2 SYGVKD. CDR3 DNA sequence: TGTGCCATCAGTGAGGGGGGTTTCCCAGATACGCAGTATTTT. It yields the protein CAISEGGFPDTQYF.

This clonotype was seen repeatedly, ten times or more. This chain connects TRBV4-2 to TRBJ1-1, with D possibly being TRBD1 (5 bases). Germline values: CDR1 LGHNA, CDR2 YNFKEQ. V was clipped by 0 bases and J by 1 base, with 9 bases between them. This CDR3 is built from 15 residues. CDR3 sequence: CASSQDPGRNTEAFF. The CDR3, as DNA: TGTGCCAGCAGCCAAGATCCAGGGCGGAACACTGAAGCTTTCTTT.

This clonotype was seen at least ten times. J is TRBJ2-3 and V is TRBV20-1, with unresolved D. Germline CDR1 DFQATT, CDR2 SNEGSKA (reference sequence). Trimming left V 5 bases short and J 5 bases short, with 8 bases between. The CDR3 runs to 11 residues. The CDR3 region is CSAQTGDTQYF. CDR3 in DNA: TGCAGTGCTCAGACTGGAGATACGCAGTATTTT.

The sample holds many counts of this clonotype. The chain carries TRBV6-2 or TRBV6-3 and TRBJ1-1; D remains ambiguous. Per germline, CDR1 MNHEY and CDR2 SVGEGT. Trimming pared 1 base from V and 1 base from J, leaving 4 bases between. The CDR3 runs to 13 residues. CDR3 region: CASSYLRNTEAFF. Written as DNA, the CDR3 is TGTGCCAGCAGTTACTTAAGGAACACTGAAGCTTTCTTT.